The next 12 T cell receptor beta chains were all read from a single sample in a study of shared clonotypes between healthy human individuals. Generated by immunoSEQ multiplex PCR, the TCRdb table keeps only in-frame clones and is missing some. The table includes roughly 2.5 million clones, around 94% detected once. The source material was naive CD4+ T cells sorted from blood. Subset indicated: CD45RA+ positively selected. Source of these receptors: a young man in good health.

The CDR3 DNA is TGTGCCAGCAGTGTTGGGCAGGCCACCGGGGAGCTGTTTTTT. Protein product: CASSVGQATGELFF. This sequence joins TRBV25-1 and TRBJ2-2; D is unresolved. Germline CDR1 MGHDK, CDR2 SYGVNS. The V end was cut by 4 bases, the J end by 4 bases, with 10 bases between. The CDR3 has 14 residues.

The chain is built from TRBV11-2 and TRBJ1-1; D gene ambiguous. Trimming cost V 3 bases and J 7 bases, with 9 bases left between them. CDR3 length equals 12 residues. From germline, CDR1 is SGHAT and CDR2 FQNNGV. The CDR3 bases are TGTGCCAGCAGCTTTGCGAAGGTTGAAGCTTTCTTT. Protein: CASSFAKVEAFF.

The genes are TRBV27 and TRBJ2-1; D possibly corresponds to TRBD1 (6 bases). Trimming cost V 2 bases and J 1 base, with 9 bases left between them. Germline loops: CDR1 MNHEY, CDR2 SMNVEV (reference sequence). The CDR3 loop spans 15 amino acids. CDR3 loop: CASSLARGSYNEQFF. The CDR3 DNA reads as TGTGCCAGCAGTTTAGCCAGGGGTTCCTACAATGAGCAGTTCTTC.

The chain joins TRBV7-9 to TRBJ1-2, with 11 nucleotides matching TRBD1. Germline CDR1 reads SEHNR; CDR2 reads FQNEAQ (reference sequence). Unmatched junction bases numbered 11, after V lost 7 bases and J lost 7 bases. The CDR3 consists of 15 residues. CDR3 DNA sequence: TGTGCCAGCACCGAGACCGGACAGGGGGCGGGTGGCTACACCTTC. This encodes CASTETGQGAGGYTF.

This clone was counted only a few times. This sample also contains other DNA sequences that code for the same CDR3. The chain couples TRBV5-1 to TRBJ1-1, with D possibly matching TRBD1 (5 bases). This CDR3 has 13 residues. Germline loops: CDR1 SGHRS, CDR2 YFSETQ. V lost 4 bases and J 4 bases, leaving 11 bases between the germline ends. CDR3 coding DNA: TGCGCCAGCAGCCTTACAGGTGGCACTGAAGCTTTCTTT. Translated, it gives CASSLTGGTEAFF.

V and J are TRBV7-2 and TRBJ2-7, with D perhaps TRBD2 (6 bases). Germline-derived CDR1 and CDR2 are SGHTA and FQGNSA. The CDR3 covers 16 residues. The ends were cut back, 2 bases at V and 0 bases at J, with 14 bases in the middle. CDR3 nucleotide sequence: TGTGCCAGCAGCTTATCCCGGGTGGGAGGCTCCTACGAGCAGTACTTC. Translation gives CASSLSRVGGSYEQYF.

The chain joins TRBV2 to TRBJ2-7; D unclear. The V gene's germline CDR1 is SNHLY and CDR2 FYNNEI. The V end was cut by 6 bases, the J end by 12 bases, with 18 bases between. The CDR3 totals 12 residues. CDR3 sequence: CASSSGPLRRYF. CDR3 DNA sequence: TGTGCCAGCAGCTCCGGCCCCCTTCGTAGGTACTTC.

About this clone: Other DNA sequences from this sample encode an identical CDR3 as well. The J gene is TRBJ1-2, the V gene TRBV6-5; D unresolved. The CDR3 is made up of 13 amino acids. V lost 0 bases to trimming and J lost 3 bases, with 5 bases between them. Per germline, CDR1 MNHEY and CDR2 SVGAGI. DNA of the CDR3: TGTGCCAGCAGTTACTCGGCAGACTATGGCTACACCTTC. Its protein product is CASSYSADYGYTF.

The chain combines TRBV6-5 with TRBJ1-1, with D perhaps matching TRBD1 (6 bases). The CDR3 contains 14 residues. Germline V gene data show CDR1 as MNHEY and CDR2 as SVGAGI. V lost 2 bases and J lost 3, with 10 bases in between. CDR3 nucleotide sequence: TGTGCCAGCAGTTACCAGGGGAGGGACACTGAAGCTTTCTTT. Translating gives CASSYQGRDTEAFF.

The CDR3 spells CASSYYGNTEAFF. DNA of the CDR3: TGTGCCAGCAGCTACTATGGGAACACTGAAGCTTTCTTT. The chain recombines TRBV7-2 with TRBJ1-1; no reliable D call. V shed 4 bases and J shed 1 base, with 7 bases lying between them. This CDR3 is built from 13 residues. Germline CDR1 is SGHTA and CDR2 is FQGNSA.

Details on this clone: Additional DNA sequences in this sample encode the identical CDR3. The gene calls are TRBV2 and TRBJ2-7, with D perhaps TRBD1 or TRBD2 (6 bases each). CDR3 length: 15 amino acids. CDR1 SNHLY and CDR2 FYNNEI come from the germline V gene. V was trimmed by 4 bases and J by 0 bases, leaving 13 bases between them. This chain's CDR3 is CASSVRGGSSYEQYF. Here the CDR3 DNA reads TGTGCCAGCAGTGTTCGAGGGGGGAGCTCCTACGAGCAGTACTTC.

The rearrangement links TRBV7-9 to TRBJ2-3, with 10 bases that match TRBD2. V was pared by 1 base and J by 14 bases, with 6 bases of the junction left unmatched. The CDR3 contains 13 residues. The germline CDR1 and CDR2 sequences are SEHNR and FQNEAQ (reference sequence). Written as DNA, the CDR3 is TGTGCCAGCAGCTTAGGACTAGCGGGTACTTGGTATTTT. Translated, it gives CASSLGLAGTWYF.